This T cell receptor beta chain stems from a study of cytomegalovirus exposure and HLA in healthy donors. PCR employed 60 Vbeta and 13 Jbeta primers. Some clones are missing from TCRdb's copy, which holds only in-frame ones; the method was immunoSEQ multiplex PCR. This sample yields approximately 100,000 clones, of which about 74% are seen a single time; around 4.8% belongs to the top ten. The germline V gene encodes CDR1 SGHNT and CDR2 YYREEE (reference sequence). The CDR3 sequence is 14 residues long. Trimming removed 4 bases at V and 4 bases at J, with 15 bases between. The TCR sequence derives from a woman between 18 and 30 years old in good health and CMV-seropositive. Sample: PBMCs. The chain carries TRBV5-4 and TRBJ2-7; TRBD2 might be the D (6 bases). CDR3 DNA sequence: TGTGCCAGCAGCGAGCCGGGACTCACTTACGAGCAGTACTTC. It yields the protein CASSEPGLTYEQYF.